One and the same sample provided the 13 T cell receptor beta chains below, sequenced in a study of T cells in Graves' hyperthyroidism and ophthalmopathy. RNA transcripts were the template for amplifying TCR beta CDR3 regions. When the TCR CDR3 underwent first-round RT-PCR, the HTBI primer set was used. MiXCR, run by TCRdb on the multiplex PCR reads, gives a single entry per CDR3 protein. Of roughly 420,000 distinct CDR3 sequences listed, 15% to 18% were seen once; the top ten hold less than 15%. The sequenced sample consisted of blood. All receptors come from a woman aged 18 to 35 with Graves' hyperthyroidism.

J is TRBJ1-5 and V is TRBV7-8; a weak D match, TRBD1 (6 bases). The CDR3 extends over 15 amino acids. Per germline, CDR1 SGHVS and CDR2 FQNEAQ. V lost 1 base and J lost 5, with 12 bases in between. The CDR3 spells CASSLEGGRDQPQHF. DNA for the CDR3: TGTGCCAGCAGCTTAGAGGGGGGTCGGGATCAGCCCCAGCATTTT.

The V gene is TRBV29-1, the J gene TRBJ1-2; D not certain. The V end was cut by 6 bases, the J end by 6 bases, with 14 bases between. This CDR3 is 12 amino acids long. Germline loops: CDR1 SQVTM, CDR2 ANQGSEA. CDR3 loop: CSVRTVIDGYTF. CDR3 nucleotides: TGCAGCGTGAGGACGGTGATCGATGGCTACACCTTC.

This clonotype has a count of ten or more. J is TRBJ2-3 and V is TRBV7-2; D is uncertain. The CDR3 has 12 amino acids. Germline lookup yields CDR1 SGHTA and CDR2 FQGNSA. V shed 8 bases and J shed 1 base, with 7 bases lying between them. The CDR3 coding sequence is TGTGCCAGCCATGGCGGCACAGATACGCAGTATTTT. It is translated as CASHGGTDTQYF.

This clonotype was counted between two and nine times. The chain uses TRBV5-5 and TRBJ2-7; 7 bases are shared with TRBD1. Germline V gene sequence: CDR1 SGHKS, CDR2 YYEKEE (reference sequence). The CDR3 spans 14 residues. The J segment lost 4 bases and the V segment lost 7 bases, leaving 11 bases of the junction unmatched. Here the CDR3 DNA reads TGTGCCAGCTGCGAGACCGGGACAGAATACGAGCAGTACTTC. Amino acid sequence: CASCETGTEYEQYF.

This clonotype was counted once. The junction differs from germline at one of its ends, possibly a read error. The CDR3 bases are TGTGCCGGCAGCCAACCCAATAGCGGGAGGGGTGCCAATGAGCAGTTCTTC. This translates into CAGSQPNSGRGANEQFF. The chain is built from TRBV4-2 and TRBJ2-1; 11 bases align to TRBD2. Germline V gives CDR1 LGHNA, CDR2 YNFKEQ. The CDR3 runs to 17 residues.

This clonotype was recorded many times. The chain joins TRBV12-3 or TRBV12-4 to TRBJ2-7; D is possibly TRBD1 (5 bases). The CDR3 has 12 residues. V was pared by 7 bases and J by 4 bases, with 11 bases between. CDR3 in amino acids: CASKFQGYEQYF. Written as DNA, the CDR3 is TGTGCCAGCAAGTTCCAGGGTTACGAGCAGTACTTC.

The chain has TRBV7-6 and TRBJ2-2; 9 bases align to TRBD1. The CDR3 runs to 16 residues. V lost 1 base, J lost 4 bases, and 4 bases stayed unmatched. Germline V gives CDR1 SGHVS, CDR2 FNYEAQ. In nucleotides, the CDR3 is TGTGCCAGCAGCTTAGAAGCGACAGGGGGCACCGGGGAGCTGTTTTTT. The encoded protein is CASSLEATGGTGELFF.

This clonotype has a count of ten or more. The V and J genes are TRBV5-6 and TRBJ2-7; TRBD1 aligns across 7 bases. The V segment lost 3 bases and the J segment 3 bases; nucleotides outside the gene matches: 12. The germline CDR1 and CDR2 sequences are SGHDT and YYEEEE. The CDR3 runs to 16 residues. The CDR3 protein is CASSWTDGGQIYEQYF. The CDR3 DNA is TGTGCCAGCAGCTGGACAGATGGGGGACAGATCTACGAGCAGTACTTC.

The chain joins TRBV12-3 or TRBV12-4 to TRBJ2-3; TRBD2 matches at 15 bases. The CDR3 is 20 amino acids. V shed 6 bases and J 0 bases; nucleotides not matched to a gene: 13. In DNA, the CDR3 is TGTGCCAGCAGCTTTAGGGGGTGGGGACTAGCGGGGGGCAGCACAGATACGCAGTATTTT. Translating gives CASSFRGWGLAGGSTDTQYF.

This clonotype was recorded at least ten times. The rearrangement joins TRBV2 to TRBJ1-1, with 10 bases aligning to TRBD1. Germline CDR1 SNHLY, CDR2 FYNNEI. V was clipped by 10 bases and J by 1 base; unmatched bases: 12. This CDR3 is 16 amino acids long. The chain's CDR3 is CAILDRGPFRNTEAFF. The CDR3 DNA follows: TGTGCCATCTTAGACAGGGGGCCTTTTAGGAACACTGAAGCTTTCTTT.

In its sample, this clonotype was seen a few times. J is TRBJ2-1 and V is TRBV28; 11 bases are shared with TRBD2. The V segment lost 2 bases and the J segment 3 bases; nucleotides outside the gene matches: 3. The germline gives CDR1 MDHEN, CDR2 SYDVKM. This CDR3 contains 16 residues. CDR3 region: CASSLGTSGNYNEQFF. The CDR3 DNA is TGTGCCAGCAGTTTAGGGACTAGCGGTAACTACAATGAGCAGTTCTTC.

Many counts were recorded for this clonotype. This sequence joins TRBV9 and TRBJ2-3, with TRBD2 matching over 9 bases. Germline V gene lookup returns CDR1 SGDLS and CDR2 YYNGEE. The CDR3 extends over 15 amino acids. The V segment lost 2 bases and the J segment 2 bases; nucleotides outside the gene matches: 3. The CDR3 DNA is TGTGCCAGCAGCGTTAGCGGGAGCTACACAGATACGCAGTATTTT. This gives the protein CASSVSGSYTDTQYF.

This clonotype showed up just once. The chain carries TRBV6-4 and TRBJ2-1, with TRBD2 identical over 12 bases. V was pared by 6 bases and J by 9 bases, with 9 bases of the junction left unmatched. CDR3 length: 15 residues. Germline-derived CDR1 and CDR2 are MRHNA and SNTAGT. The DNA of the CDR3 is TGTGCCAGCAGACGACTAGCGGGAGAAAGCGGTGAGCAGTTCTTC. Residues: CASRRLAGESGEQFF.